The source of this T cell receptor (beta chain) is a study of T cell repertoires and HLA-DP antigens. Study-level information: Average DNA input: around 200 ng for CD137+CD4+ sorts, roughly 1,100 ng pre-culture.

Notes on this clone: Its antigen is undetermined.

The V end was cut by 0 bases, the J end by 2 bases, with 9 bases between. The CDR3 sequence is 15 residues long. Germline assignment: CDR1 SGHTA and CDR2 FQGTGA. TCRdb keeps only in-frame clones here, not all; method: immunoSEQ multiplex PCR. Here the sample spans 90,000 to 130,000 clones, almost 95% being singletons. The TCR comes from a woman aged 18-30 years in good health and CMV-seronegative. The sequencing sample was made of CD4+ T cells from PBMCs. The chain is built from TRBV7-3 and TRBJ2-3; D might be TRBD1 (5 bases). CDR3 protein: CASSLTQGPTDTQYF. As DNA, the CDR3 is TGTGCCAGCAGCTTAACCCAGGGCCCCACAGATACGCAGTATTTT.